This record concerns one T cell receptor beta chain sequence. What it binds is not known. This entry comes from a study of CD4 T cells in relation to SARS-CoV-2 and coronaviruses. The wider study: PBMCs were cultured with antigen for nine to ten days before TCR beta sequencing. Controls used an HIV-1 Nef peptide pool or no peptide. The study, taken as a whole, reports: Compared with monoreactive clones, crossreactive clones showed significantly weaker SARS-CoV-2 expansion.

Libraries were prepared by immunoSEQ multiplex PCR; TCRdb keeps only in-frame clonotypes and omits some of them. This sample has about 21,000 clones, with approximately 82% found just once. The CDR3 extends over 15 amino acids. The unexposed donors gave CD4+ T cells in 2011-2018, prior to COVID-19. The cells were cultured for about ten days before CD4+ T cells were isolated. The chain carries TRBV12-2 and TRBJ1-6; the tabulated D call, TRBD1, remains unverified against the DNA. TRBV12-2 is tagged as a pseudogene. This receptor was taken from a human donor in good health. The specimen was CD4+ T cells from PBMCs, cultured in vitro. This chain's CDR3 is CASRVPGQRYSPLHF. CDR3 DNA sequence: TGTGCAAGTCGCGTACCGGGACAGCGATATTCACCCCTCCACTTT.